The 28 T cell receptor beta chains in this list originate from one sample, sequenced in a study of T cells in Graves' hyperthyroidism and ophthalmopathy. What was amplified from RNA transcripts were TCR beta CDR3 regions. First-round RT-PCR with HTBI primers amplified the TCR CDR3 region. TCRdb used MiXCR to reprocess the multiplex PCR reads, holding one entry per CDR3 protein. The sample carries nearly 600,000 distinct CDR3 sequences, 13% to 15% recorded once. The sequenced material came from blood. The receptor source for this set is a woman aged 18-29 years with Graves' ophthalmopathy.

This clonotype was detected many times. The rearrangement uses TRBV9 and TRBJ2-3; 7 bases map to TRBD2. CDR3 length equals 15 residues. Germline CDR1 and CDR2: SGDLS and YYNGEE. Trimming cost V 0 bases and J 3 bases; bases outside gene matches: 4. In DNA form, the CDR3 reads TGTGCCAGCAGCGTAGTTGCGGGAGAGACAGATACGCAGTATTTT. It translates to CASSVVAGETDTQYF. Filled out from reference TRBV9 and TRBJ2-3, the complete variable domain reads DSGVTQTPKHLITATGQRVTLRCSPRSGDLSVYWYQQSLDQGLQFLIQYYNGEERAKGNILERFSAQQFPDLHSELNLSSLELGDSALYFCASSVVAGETDTQYFGPGTRLTVL.

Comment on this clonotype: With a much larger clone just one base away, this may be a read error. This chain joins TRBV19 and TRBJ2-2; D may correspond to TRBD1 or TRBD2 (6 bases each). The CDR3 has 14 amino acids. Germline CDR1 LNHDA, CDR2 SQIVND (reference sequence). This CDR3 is CASKGGQNTGEPFF. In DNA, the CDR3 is TGTGCCAGTAAAGGGGGGCAGAACACCGGGGAGCCGTTTTTT.

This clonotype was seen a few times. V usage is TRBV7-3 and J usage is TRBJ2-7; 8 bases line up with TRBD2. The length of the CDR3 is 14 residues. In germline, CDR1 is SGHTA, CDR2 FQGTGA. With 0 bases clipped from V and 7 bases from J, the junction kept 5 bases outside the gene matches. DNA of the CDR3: TGTGCCAGCAGCTTAACTTCCGGCGGGAGGGAGCAGTACTTC. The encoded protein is CASSLTSGGREQYF.

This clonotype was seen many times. The DNA for the CDR3 is TGTGCCACCAGTGCGTCCAGGGCCCAAGAGACCCAGTACTTC. This translates into CATSASRAQETQYF. The rearrangement uses TRBV24-1 and TRBJ2-5, with D maybe TRBD1 (5 bases). The CDR3 length is 14 residues. CDR1 KGHDR and CDR2 SFDVKD come from the germline V gene. V was pared by 5 bases and J by 1 base, with 10 bases between.

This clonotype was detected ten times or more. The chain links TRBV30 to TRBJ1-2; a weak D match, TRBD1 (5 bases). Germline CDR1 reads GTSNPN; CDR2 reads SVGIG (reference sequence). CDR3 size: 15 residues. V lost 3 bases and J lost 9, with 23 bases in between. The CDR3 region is CAWRGTSSHTFSYTF. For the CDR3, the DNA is TGTGCCTGGAGGGGGACTTCCAGTCATACTTTCAGCTACACCTTC.

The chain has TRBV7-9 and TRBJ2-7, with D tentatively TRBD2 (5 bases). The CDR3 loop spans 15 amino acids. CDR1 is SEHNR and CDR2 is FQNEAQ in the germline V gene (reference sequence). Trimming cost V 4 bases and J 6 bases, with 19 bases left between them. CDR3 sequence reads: CASSSTNEGHFEQYF. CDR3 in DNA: TGTGCCAGCAGCTCAACCAACGAGGGCCATTTCGAGCAGTACTTC.

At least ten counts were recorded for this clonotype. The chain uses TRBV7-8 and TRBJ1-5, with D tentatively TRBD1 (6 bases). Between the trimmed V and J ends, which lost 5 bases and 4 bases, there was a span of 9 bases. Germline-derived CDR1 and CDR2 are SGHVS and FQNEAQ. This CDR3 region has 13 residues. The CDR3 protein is CASSRDRNQPQHF. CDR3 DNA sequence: TGTGCCAGCAGCCGTGACAGGAATCAGCCCCAGCATTTT.

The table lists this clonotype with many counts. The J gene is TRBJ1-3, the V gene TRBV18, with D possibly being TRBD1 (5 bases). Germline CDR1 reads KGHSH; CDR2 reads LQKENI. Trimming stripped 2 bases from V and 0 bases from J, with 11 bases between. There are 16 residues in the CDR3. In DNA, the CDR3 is TGTGCCAGCTCACCAGCCGGGGGTAACTCTGGAAACACCATATATTTT. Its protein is CASSPAGGNSGNTIYF.

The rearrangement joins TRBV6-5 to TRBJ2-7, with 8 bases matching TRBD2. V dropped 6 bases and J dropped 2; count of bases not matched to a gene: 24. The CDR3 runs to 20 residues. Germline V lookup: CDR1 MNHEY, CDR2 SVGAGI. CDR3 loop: CASSYEPRASGLQSAYEQYF. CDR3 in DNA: TGTGCCAGCAGCTACGAACCGCGGGCTAGCGGGCTACAGTCCGCCTACGAGCAGTACTTC.

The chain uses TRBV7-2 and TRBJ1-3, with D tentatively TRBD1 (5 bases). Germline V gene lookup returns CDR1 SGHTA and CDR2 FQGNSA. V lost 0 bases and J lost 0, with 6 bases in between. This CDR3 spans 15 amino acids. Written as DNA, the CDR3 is TGTGCCAGCAGCTTAGCGGGGGGCTCTGGAAACACCATATATTTT. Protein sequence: CASSLAGGSGNTIYF.

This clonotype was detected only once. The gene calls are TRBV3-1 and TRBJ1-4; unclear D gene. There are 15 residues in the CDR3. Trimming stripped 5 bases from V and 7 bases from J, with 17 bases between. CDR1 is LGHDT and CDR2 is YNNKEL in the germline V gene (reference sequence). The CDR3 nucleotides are TGTGCCAGCAGCAGAACCGGGTATTCGGGTGAAAAACTGTTTTTT. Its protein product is CASSRTGYSGEKLFF.

This chain's CDR3 is CASSVSNGSKSSTDTQYF. DNA of the CDR3: TGTGCCAGCAGCGTATCTAACGGGAGTAAGTCTAGCACAGATACGCAGTATTTT. V usage is TRBV9 and J usage is TRBJ2-3; D perhaps matches TRBD2 (6 bases). Trimming removed 1 base at V and 0 bases at J, with 18 bases between. Per the germline V gene, CDR1 is SGDLS and CDR2 is YYNGEE. CDR3 size: 18 residues.

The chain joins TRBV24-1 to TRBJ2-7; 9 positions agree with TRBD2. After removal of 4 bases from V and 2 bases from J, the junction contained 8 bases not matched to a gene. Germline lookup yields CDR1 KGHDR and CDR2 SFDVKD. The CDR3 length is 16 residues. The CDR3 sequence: CATSDDRLAAPYEQYF. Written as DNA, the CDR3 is TGTGCCACCAGTGACGACCGACTAGCGGCCCCCTACGAGCAGTACTTC.

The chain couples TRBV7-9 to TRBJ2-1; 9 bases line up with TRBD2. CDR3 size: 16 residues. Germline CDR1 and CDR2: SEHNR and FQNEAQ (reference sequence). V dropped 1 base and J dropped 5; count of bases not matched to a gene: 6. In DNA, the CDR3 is TGTGCCAGCAGCTTAGGCGGGAGGGCCAGACACAATGAGCAGTTCTTC. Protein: CASSLGGRARHNEQFF.

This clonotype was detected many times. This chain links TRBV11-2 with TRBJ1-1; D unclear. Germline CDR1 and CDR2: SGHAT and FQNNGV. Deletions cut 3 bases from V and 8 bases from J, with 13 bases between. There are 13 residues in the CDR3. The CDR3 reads CASSFPVYPEAFF. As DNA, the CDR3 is TGTGCCAGCAGCTTTCCGGTTTACCCAGAAGCTTTCTTT.

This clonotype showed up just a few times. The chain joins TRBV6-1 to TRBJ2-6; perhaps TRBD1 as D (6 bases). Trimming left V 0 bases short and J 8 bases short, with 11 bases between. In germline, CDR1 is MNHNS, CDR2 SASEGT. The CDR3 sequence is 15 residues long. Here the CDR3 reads CASSEALRGSNVLTF. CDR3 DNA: TGTGCCAGCAGTGAAGCTCTCAGGGGCTCCAACGTCCTGACTTTC.

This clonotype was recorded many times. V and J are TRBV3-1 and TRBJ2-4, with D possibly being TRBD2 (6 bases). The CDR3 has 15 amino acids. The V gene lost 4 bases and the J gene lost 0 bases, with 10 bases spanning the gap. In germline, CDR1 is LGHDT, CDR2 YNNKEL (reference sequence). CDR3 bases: TGTGCCAGCAGCCCAGCAGCGGGAGCCAAAAACATTCAGTACTTC. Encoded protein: CASSPAAGAKNIQYF.

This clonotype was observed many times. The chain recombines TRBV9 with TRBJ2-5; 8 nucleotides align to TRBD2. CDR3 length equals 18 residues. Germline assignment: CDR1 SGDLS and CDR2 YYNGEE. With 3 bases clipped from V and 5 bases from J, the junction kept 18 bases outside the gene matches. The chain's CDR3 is CASSAPRSSGTRGETQYF. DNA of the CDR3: TGTGCCAGCAGCGCCCCCCGTAGTAGCGGGACCCGTGGGGAGACCCAGTACTTC. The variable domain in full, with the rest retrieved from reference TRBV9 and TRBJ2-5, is DSGVTQTPKHLITATGQRVTLRCSPRSGDLSVYWYQQSLDQGLQFLIQYYNGEERAKGNILERFSAQQFPDLHSELNLSSLELGDSALYFCASSAPRSSGTRGETQYFGPGTRLLVL.

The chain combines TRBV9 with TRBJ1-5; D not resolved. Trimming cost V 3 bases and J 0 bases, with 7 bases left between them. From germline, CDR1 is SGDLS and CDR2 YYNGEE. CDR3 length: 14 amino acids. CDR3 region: CASSGLDSNQPQHF. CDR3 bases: TGTGCCAGCAGCGGTTTGGATAGCAATCAGCCCCAGCATTTT.

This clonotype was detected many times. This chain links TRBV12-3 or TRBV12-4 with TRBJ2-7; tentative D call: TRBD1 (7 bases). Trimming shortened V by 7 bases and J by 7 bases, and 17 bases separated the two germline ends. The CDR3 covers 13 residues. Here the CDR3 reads CASTGGTVQEQYF. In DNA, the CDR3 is TGTGCCAGCACCGGCGGGACAGTCCAGGAGCAGTACTTC.

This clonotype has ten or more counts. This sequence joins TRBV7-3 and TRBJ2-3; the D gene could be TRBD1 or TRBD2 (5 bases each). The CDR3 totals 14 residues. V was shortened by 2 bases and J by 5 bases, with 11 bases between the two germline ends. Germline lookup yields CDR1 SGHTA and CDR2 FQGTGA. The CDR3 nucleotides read TGTGCCAGCAGCTTAGTATGGGACCAAGATACGCAGTATTTT. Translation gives CASSLVWDQDTQYF.

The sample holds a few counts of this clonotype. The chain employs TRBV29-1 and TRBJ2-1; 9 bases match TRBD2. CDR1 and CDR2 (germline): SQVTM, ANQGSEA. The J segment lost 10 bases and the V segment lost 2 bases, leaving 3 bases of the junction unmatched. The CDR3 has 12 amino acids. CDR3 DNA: TGCAGCGTTGAACGCGGGGGGGTAGAGCAGTTCTTC. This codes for CSVERGGVEQFF.

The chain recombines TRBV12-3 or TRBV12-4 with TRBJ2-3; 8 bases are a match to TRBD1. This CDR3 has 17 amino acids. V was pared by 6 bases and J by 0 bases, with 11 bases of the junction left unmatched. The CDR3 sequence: CASSRDRGWPSTDTQYF. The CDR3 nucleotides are TGTGCCAGCAGCCGAGACAGGGGCTGGCCCAGCACAGATACGCAGTATTTT.

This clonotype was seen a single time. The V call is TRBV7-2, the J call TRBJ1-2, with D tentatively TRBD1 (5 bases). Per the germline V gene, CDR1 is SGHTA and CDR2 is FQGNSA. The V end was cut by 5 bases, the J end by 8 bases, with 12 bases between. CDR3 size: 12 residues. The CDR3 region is CASSAGRDGYTF. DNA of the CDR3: TGTGCCAGCAGCGCGGGACGGGACGGCTACACCTTC.

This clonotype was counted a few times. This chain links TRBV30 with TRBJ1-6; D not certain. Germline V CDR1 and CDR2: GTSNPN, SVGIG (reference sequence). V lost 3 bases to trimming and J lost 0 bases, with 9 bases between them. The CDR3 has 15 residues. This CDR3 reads CAWSADSSYNSPLHF. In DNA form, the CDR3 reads TGTGCCTGGAGCGCGGATAGCTCCTATAATTCACCCCTCCACTTT.

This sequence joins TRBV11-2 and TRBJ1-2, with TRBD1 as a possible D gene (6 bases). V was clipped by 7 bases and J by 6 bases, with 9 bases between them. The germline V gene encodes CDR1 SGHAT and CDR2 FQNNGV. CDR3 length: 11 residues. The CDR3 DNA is TGTGCCAGCACCCACAGGGATGGCTACACCTTC. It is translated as CASTHRDGYTF.

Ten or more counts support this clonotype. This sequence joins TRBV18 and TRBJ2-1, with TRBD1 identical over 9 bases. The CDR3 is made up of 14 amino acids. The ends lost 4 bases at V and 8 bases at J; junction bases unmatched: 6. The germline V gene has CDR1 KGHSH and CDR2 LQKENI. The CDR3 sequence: CASSRDRVSYEQFF. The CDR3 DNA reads TGTGCCAGCTCACGGGACAGGGTGTCGTATGAGCAGTTCTTC.

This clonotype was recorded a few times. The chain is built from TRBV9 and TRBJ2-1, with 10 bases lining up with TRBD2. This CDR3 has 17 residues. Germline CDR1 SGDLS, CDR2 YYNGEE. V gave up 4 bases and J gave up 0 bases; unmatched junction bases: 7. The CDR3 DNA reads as TGTGCCAGCAGCCCGCGACTAGCGGGTTACTCCTACAATGAGCAGTTCTTC. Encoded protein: CASSPRLAGYSYNEQFF. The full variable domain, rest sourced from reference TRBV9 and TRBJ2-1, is DSGVTQTPKHLITATGQRVTLRCSPRSGDLSVYWYQQSLDQGLQFLIQYYNGEERAKGNILERFSAQQFPDLHSELNLSSLELGDSALYFCASSPRLAGYSYNEQFFGPGTRLTVL.